This T cell receptor beta chain was observed in a study of PD-1 blockade in mismatch repair-deficient tumors. Study results and caveats: Tumor-resident clones, often absent from pretreatment blood, expanded after pembrolizumab and then contracted.

All patients were mismatch repair deficient, assessed by either PCR or immunohistochemistry. TCR sequencing covered a few patients who responded to pembrolizumab. In regard to this clone: Its antigen remains unknown.

CDR1 SNHLY and CDR2 FYNNEI come from the germline V gene. This CDR3 has 13 residues. V was pared by 9 bases and J by 8 bases, with 17 bases between. The table came from immunoSEQ multiplex PCR; TCRdb's copy has only in-frame clones and leaves some out. The top ten hold approximately 10% of the sample, which has roughly 120,000 clones, roughly 90% seen once. The V call is TRBV2, the J call TRBJ1-3; D is undetermined. This sequence was found in an adult with mismatch repair-deficient cancer. Sequenced material: peripheral blood, taken approximately 71 weeks after starting pembrolizumab. In DNA, the CDR3 is TGTGCCAGTTCCCTCGGGAGTACAGACACCATATATTTT. Its protein is CASSLGSTDTIYF.